The 14 T cell receptor beta chains listed next were all sequenced from one sample in a study of Graves' ophthalmopathy and Graves' hyperthyroidism. Amplification of the TCR beta CDR3 regions used RNA transcripts (as template). Scientists carried out first-round RT-PCR using HTBI primers and then a second-round multiplex PCR. MiXCR, run by TCRdb on the multiplex PCR reads, gives a single entry per CDR3 protein. Among 1 million to 1.3 million distinct CDR3 sequences, about 35% were seen once, and the ten largest hold 11%. The material sequenced was peripheral blood or thyroid tissue (not recorded which). These receptors were taken from an adult man with Graves' hyperthyroidism.

This clonotype was detected once. The chain has TRBV15 and TRBJ2-7, with D possibly being TRBD1 or TRBD2 (5 bases each). Trimming pared 4 bases from V and 0 bases from J, leaving 16 bases between. CDR3 length equals 16 residues. Germline V lookup: CDR1 LNHNV, CDR2 YYDKDF (reference sequence). Written as DNA, the CDR3 is TGTGCCACCAGCAAAAAAACCGGGACGGACTCCTACGAGCAGTACTTC. This codes for CATSKKTGTDSYEQYF.

This clonotype showed up just once. The genes are TRBV25-1 and TRBJ2-5; the D gene is possibly TRBD1 (7 bases). Germline loops: CDR1 MGHDK, CDR2 SYGVNS. V lost 7 bases, J lost 4 bases, and 13 bases lay in between. The CDR3 extends over 13 amino acids. DNA of the CDR3: TGTGCCAGCACCGGGACAGCGGGAGAGACCCAGTACTTC. Encoded protein: CASTGTAGETQYF. The whole variable domain, remainder taken from reference TRBV25-1 and TRBJ2-5, is EADIYQTPRYLVIGTGKKITLECSQTMGHDKMYWYQQDPGMELHLIHYSYGVNSTEKGDLSSESTVSRIRTEHFPLTLESARPSHTSQYLCASTGTAGETQYFGPGTRLLVL.

This clonotype appeared many times. The rearrangement links TRBV9 to TRBJ1-6; TRBD1 matches 9 bases. Germline V gives CDR1 SGDLS, CDR2 YYNGEE. Losses at the gene ends were 0 bases for V and 8 bases for J; bases not matched to a gene: 6. The CDR3 extends over 16 amino acids. CDR3 DNA: TGTGCCAGCAGCGTAGCGCTCAGGACAGGGGATTCACCCCTCCACTTT. Translated: CASSVALRTGDSPLHF.

This clonotype has more than one count but fewer than ten. This chain uses TRBV3-1 with TRBJ1-6, with D possibly being TRBD1 (6 bases). Trimming removed 1 base at V and 6 bases at J, with 13 bases between. CDR1 is LGHDT and CDR2 is YNNKEL in the germline V gene (reference sequence). The CDR3 has 16 residues. CDR3 bases: TGTGCCAGCAGCCAAGGGACAGATAGAGCTAATTCACCCCTCCACTTT. Translating it yields CASSQGTDRANSPLHF.

J is TRBJ1-3 and V is TRBV29-1; D is undetermined. The ends were cut back, 8 bases at V and 1 base at J, with 15 bases in the middle. There are 14 residues in the CDR3. Germline CDR1 is SQVTM and CDR2 is ANQGSEA. The CDR3 protein is CSSHQDRSGNTIYF. The CDR3 DNA is TGCAGCTCCCACCAAGACCGATCTGGAAACACCATATATTTT. The full variable domain, with the rest looked up from reference TRBV29-1 and TRBJ1-3, is SAVISQKPSRDICQRGTSLTIQCQVDSQVTMMFWYRQQPGQSLTLIATANQGSEATYESGFVIDKFPISRPNLTFSTLTVSNMSPEDSSIYLCSSHQDRSGNTIYFGEGSWLTVV.

As to this clonotype: One end of the junction is discordant with germline, which a read error may explain. The gene calls are TRBV4-3 and TRBJ2-7; no clear D. Germline V gene lookup returns CDR1 LGHNA and CDR2 YSLEER. This CDR3 contains 13 residues. CDR3 in amino acids: CASSPGSSYGQYF. DNA for the CDR3: TGCGCCAGCAGCCCGGGCTCCTCCTACGGGCAGTACTTC.

In this sample, this clonotype turned up many times. This chain joins TRBV10-3 and TRBJ1-3; D is unclear. Germline V gene data show CDR1 as ENHRY and CDR2 as SYGVKD. The V end lost 6 bases, the J end lost 4 bases, and 13 bases lay between the germline ends. This CDR3 is 14 amino acids long. For the CDR3, the DNA is TGTGCCATCAGGGGAACCTCTGGGGGAAACACCATATATTTT. Protein product: CAIRGTSGGNTIYF.

This clonotype was observed a handful of times. The chain employs TRBV6-6 and TRBJ2-5, with D possibly being TRBD2 (6 bases). V was cut by 0 bases and J by 4 bases, with 15 bases left in between. Looked up from germline, CDR1 is MNHNY and CDR2 is SVGAGI (reference sequence). The CDR3 covers 16 residues. This CDR3 is CASSYSEGLEGETQYF. DNA of the CDR3: TGTGCCAGCAGTTACTCGGAGGGACTCGAAGGAGAGACCCAGTACTTC.

The chain has TRBV29-1 and TRBJ1-5; tentatively, D is TRBD1 (5 bases). Germline-derived CDR1 and CDR2 are SQVTM and ANQGSEA. The CDR3 is 14 residues long. The V gene lost 6 bases and the J gene lost 5 bases, with 17 bases spanning the gap. The CDR3 spells CSVTAGLGHQPQHF. CDR3 in DNA: TGCAGCGTGACCGCGGGACTAGGGCATCAGCCCCAGCATTTT. Using reference TRBV29-1 and TRBJ1-5 for the parts outside the CDR3, the full variable domain is SAVISQKPSRDICQRGTSLTIQCQVDSQVTMMFWYRQQPGQSLTLIATANQGSEATYESGFVIDKFPISRPNLTFSTLTVSNMSPEDSSIYLCSVTAGLGHQPQHFGDGTRLSIL.

The rearrangement links TRBV15 to TRBJ2-5, with 10 bases identical to TRBD2. The CDR3 extends over 17 amino acids. CDR1 and CDR2 from the germline V gene are LNHNV and YYDKDF (reference sequence). J was trimmed by 1 base and V by 3 bases; bases with no gene match: 8. CDR3 amino acids: CATSSDPLAGSQETQYF. DNA for the CDR3: TGTGCCACCAGCAGCGACCCACTAGCGGGAAGCCAAGAGACCCAGTACTTC.

V usage is TRBV6-5 and J usage is TRBJ2-7; D is unclear. The CDR3 runs 17 residues. Germline-derived CDR1 and CDR2 are MNHEY and SVGAGI. The V end was cut by 2 bases, the J end by 2 bases, with 19 bases between. The CDR3, as DNA: TGTGCCAGCAGTTACCAGCCCGGAGTTTCAGATACCTACGAGCAGTACTTC. Its translation: CASSYQPGVSDTYEQYF.

The genes are TRBV7-9 and TRBJ1-4; D is uncertain. The CDR3 sequence is 16 residues long. V dropped 4 bases and J dropped 0 bases, with 12 bases sitting between them. Germline CDR1 reads SEHNR; CDR2 reads FQNEAQ (reference sequence). The CDR3 sequence: CASSSAGGATNEKLFF. CDR3 in DNA: TGTGCCAGCAGCTCCGCCGGCGGAGCAACTAATGAAAAACTGTTTTTT.

The CDR3 loop reads CARKGALRPNEKLFF. The CDR3 nucleotides are TGTGCCCGTAAGGGGGCACTTCGACCTAATGAAAAACTGTTTTTT. J is TRBJ1-4 and V is TRBV28; TRBD1 matches at 7 bases. This CDR3 region has 15 residues. With V trimmed by 11 bases and J by 3 bases, 12 bases remained unmatched. Germline loops: CDR1 MDHEN, CDR2 SYDVKM.

The chain couples TRBV7-9 to TRBJ2-5; D is possibly TRBD2 (5 bases). V lost 10 bases and J 5 bases, leaving 11 bases between the germline ends. Germline V lookup: CDR1 SEHNR, CDR2 FQNEAQ (reference sequence). The length of the CDR3 is 11 residues. The CDR3 loop is CAITSGETQYF. The CDR3 DNA follows: TGTGCCATCACTAGTGGGGAGACCCAGTACTTC.